This TCR beta chain was captured by sequencing in a study of regulatory T cells in long-lasting Graves disease. In its sample, this clonotype was seen many times. In building TCR beta libraries, iRepertoire HTBI primers were used together with Arm-PCR of CDR3 regions. TCRdb called the multiplex PCR reads again in MiXCR, with one record for every CDR3 protein. Of around 300,000 distinct CDR3 sequences in the sample, approximately 20% were seen once. This CDR3 comprises 14 residues. Trimming left V 3 bases short and J 4 bases short, with 12 bases between. Germline V CDR1 and CDR2: SGHAT, FQDESV (reference sequence). Time point given: persistent/refractory GD, antithyroid drugs over 5 years with positive TRAb. The authors made the TCR library using RNA they extracted from PBMCs.

Sequencing was performed on peripheral blood mononuclear cells (PBMCs), taken when the disease was refractory, from a patient treated with antithyroid drugs. The sequence came from a female donor with Graves disease. This chain connects TRBV11-1 to TRBJ1-1, with D possibly TRBD1 on 5 matching bases. Here the CDR3 reads CASSFPEGRTEAFF. The CDR3 nucleotides read TGTGCCAGCAGCTTCCCGGAGGGGCGCACTGAAGCTTTCTTT.